Listed here are 17 T cell receptor beta chains from one sample, sequenced in a study of cytomegalovirus exposure and HLA in healthy donors. The PCR ran on 60 Vbeta and 13 Jbeta primers. Repertoires were generated with immunoSEQ multiplex PCR, while TCRdb's copy carries only in-frame clones and drops some. The table shows approximately 100,000 clones, with around two thirds occurring only once. The sample consisted of PBMCs. Every receptor here comes from a man aged 30 to 45 in good health and CMV-seropositive.

The rearrangement links TRBV7-6 to TRBJ2-5; 8 nucleotides agree with TRBD2. CDR3 length: 16 residues. V gave up 5 bases and J gave up 5 bases; unmatched junction bases: 13. Germline CDR1 is SGHVS and CDR2 is FNYEAQ. Here the CDR3 DNA reads TGTGCCAGCAGCCAAAACGGCGGCGGGGGGCCGGAGACCCAGTACTTC. Encoded protein: CASSQNGGGGPETQYF.

This clone was seen once. The chain joins TRBV6-1 to TRBJ2-1; 14 bases map to TRBD2. The V gene end was trimmed by 6 bases and the J gene end by 7 bases; junction bases not matched to a gene: 5. The CDR3 length is 15 residues. Germline CDR1 MNHNS, CDR2 SASEGT. This CDR3 is CASSWTSGGKNEQFF. The CDR3 DNA reads as TGTGCCAGCAGCTGGACTAGCGGGGGGAAGAATGAGCAGTTCTTC.

The chain recombines TRBV5-4 with TRBJ2-6; D perhaps matches TRBD1 (5 bases). V dropped 4 bases and J dropped 3 bases, with 8 bases sitting between them. The CDR3 has 14 amino acids. Germline V lookup: CDR1 SGHNT, CDR2 YYREEE (reference sequence). The CDR3 is CASSPDSGANVLTF. CDR3 coding DNA: TGTGCCAGCAGCCCCGACAGTGGGGCCAACGTCCTGACTTTC.

This clone is a singleton in its sample. J is TRBJ1-1 and V is TRBV15; TRBD1 might be the D (6 bases). The ends were cut back, 5 bases at V and 0 bases at J, with 22 bases in the middle. The germline CDR1 and CDR2 sequences are LNHNV and YYDKDF (reference sequence). This CDR3 is built from 18 residues. CDR3 nucleotide sequence: TGTGCCACCAGCGGAACCTTACTGGACAGTTACATGAACACTGAAGCTTTCTTT. This sequence encodes CATSGTLLDSYMNTEAFF.

A word on this clone: A junction boundary mismatches the germline segment, possibly from a read error. This chain joins TRBV4-2 and TRBJ2-7; possible D gene TRBD1, 6 bases. Germline-derived CDR1 and CDR2 are LGHNA and YNFKEQ. This CDR3 spans 13 amino acids. In DNA form, the CDR3 reads TGTGCCAGCGGCCAGGACAGAGCCTACGAGCAGTACTTC. This translates into CASGQDRAYEQYF.

The chain carries TRBV7-2 and TRBJ2-1; perhaps TRBD2 as D (5 bases). V was cut by 5 bases and J by 0 bases, with 14 bases left in between. Germline-derived CDR1 and CDR2 are SGHTA and FQGNSA. The CDR3 spans 16 residues. CDR3 nucleotide sequence: TGTGCCAGCAGCCCTAGGCTAGACTACTCCTACAATGAGCAGTTCTTC. This codes for CASSPRLDYSYNEQFF.

A single count supports this clone. This chain connects TRBV5-1 to TRBJ1-2, with D perhaps matching TRBD1 (6 bases). Trimming removed 4 bases from V and 6 bases from J, with 13 bases in between. CDR3 length: 13 amino acids. The V gene's germline CDR1 is SGHRS and CDR2 YFSETQ. CDR3: CASSPTGGDGYTF. The CDR3 DNA reads TGCGCCAGCAGCCCGACAGGAGGAGATGGCTACACCTTC.

The chain links TRBV4-1 to TRBJ2-7; a possible D gene is TRBD1 (6 bases). Deletions cut 5 bases from V and 2 bases from J, with 13 bases between. The CDR3 length is 14 residues. CDR1 and CDR2 from the germline V gene are MGHRA and YSYEKL. CDR3 DNA sequence: TGCGCCAGCAGCTACAGGGATGGAGCCTACGAGCAGTACTTC. Its translation is CASSYRDGAYEQYF.

This clone occurred once. This specimen includes other DNA sequences encoding the same CDR3. The chain uses TRBV5-1 and TRBJ2-3, with 8 bases aligning to TRBD2. CDR3 size: 21 residues. V lost 1 base, J lost 0 bases, and 19 bases stayed unmatched. Germline lookup yields CDR1 SGHRS and CDR2 YFSETQ. CDR3 sequence reads: CASSLTTAGGTIPASTDTQYF. For the CDR3, the DNA is TGCGCCAGCAGCTTGACCACCGCGGGGGGAACTATCCCCGCCAGCACAGATACGCAGTATTTT.

The rearrangement uses TRBV5-1 and TRBJ2-3; 16 positions agree with TRBD2. The CDR3 extends over 19 amino acids. CDR1 is SGHRS and CDR2 is YFSETQ in the germline V gene. Trimming cost V 5 bases and J 1 base; bases outside gene matches: 10. Here the CDR3 reads CASSFTGTSGGAGTDTQYF. The CDR3, as DNA: TGCGCCAGCAGTTTTACCGGGACTAGCGGGGGGGCCGGCACAGATACGCAGTATTTT.

The chain carries TRBV5-1 and TRBJ2-3; 12 bases map to TRBD2. The CDR3 extends over 17 amino acids. In germline, CDR1 is SGHRS, CDR2 YFSETQ. V lost 4 bases, J lost 5 bases, and 11 bases stayed unmatched. CDR3 nucleotide sequence: TGCGCCAGCAGCCAACACAGACTAGCGGGGGCCCGAGATACGCAGTATTTT. Its protein is CASSQHRLAGARDTQYF.

V is TRBV18 and J is TRBJ2-1, with D possibly being TRBD1 (7 bases). The CDR3 covers 15 residues. V gave up 6 bases and J gave up 8 bases, with 20 bases separating them. In germline, CDR1 is KGHSH, CDR2 LQKENI. The CDR3 region is CASSTGRDQGDEQFF. CDR3 DNA: TGTGCCAGCTCTACAGGGCGGGACCAGGGGGATGAGCAGTTCTTC. The full variable domain, its missing parts supplied by reference TRBV18 and TRBJ2-1, is NAGVMQNPRHLVRRRGQEARLRCSPMKGHSHVYWYRQLPEEGLKFMVYLQKENIIDESGMPKERFSAEFPKEGPSILRIQQVVRGDSAAYFCASSTGRDQGDEQFFGPGTRLTVL.

Concerning this clone: The junction and the germline gene differ at one end; a read error may be behind it. The chain links TRBV7-9 to TRBJ2-1; 10 bases map to TRBD2. Germline lookup yields CDR1 SEHNR and CDR2 FQNEAQ (reference sequence). The CDR3 is 16 residues long. CDR3 in amino acids: CSSSPWSGGAENEQFF. Written as DNA, the CDR3 is TGTTCCAGCAGCCCCTGGAGCGGGGGGGCCGAGAATGAGCAGTTCTTC. Full variable domain (rest looked up from reference TRBV7-9 and TRBJ2-1): DTGVSQNPRHKITKRGQNVTFRCDPISEHNRLYWYRQTLGQGPEFLTYFQNEAQLEKSRLLSDRFSAERPKGSFSTLEIQRTEQGDSAMYLCSSSPWSGGAENEQFFGPGTRLTVL.

The sample holds one count of this clone. The DNA for the CDR3 is TGTGCCAGCAGCCTCCGGGGGGGTGAGCAGTTCTTC. It specifies CASSLRGGEQFF. The chain uses TRBV7-2 and TRBJ2-1; 8 bases match TRBD2. V gave up 5 bases and J gave up 9 bases; unmatched junction bases: 3. The CDR3 runs 12 residues. In germline, CDR1 is SGHTA, CDR2 FQGNSA. The variable domain in full, completed from reference TRBV7-2 and TRBJ2-1, reads GAGVSQSPSNKVTEKGKDVELRCDPISGHTALYWYRQSLGQGLEFLIYFQGNSAPDKSGLPSDRFSAERTGGSVSTLTIQRTQQEDSAVYLCASSLRGGEQFFGPGTRLTVL.

V gene TRBV5-1 combines with J gene TRBJ1-2; 7 nucleotides align to TRBD1. The junction had 10 bases not matched to a gene; V was cut back by 3 bases and J by 8 bases. The V gene's germline CDR1 is SGHRS and CDR2 YFSETQ. This CDR3 comprises 14 residues. CDR3 in DNA: TGCGCCAGCAGCTCCGTTCCAACAGGGGAAGGCTACACCTTC. Its protein is CASSSVPTGEGYTF. The entire variable domain, with the rest obtained from reference TRBV5-1 and TRBJ1-2, is as follows: KAGVTQTPRYLIKTRGQQVTLSCSPISGHRSVSWYQQTPGQGLQFLFEYFSETQRNKGNFPGRFSGRQFSNSRSEMNVSTLELGDSALYLCASSSVPTGEGYTFGSGTRLTVV.

J is TRBJ2-7 and V is TRBV10-3, with D maybe TRBD2 (5 bases). Trimming took 7 bases from V and 3 from J, leaving 16 bases between them. There are 14 residues in the CDR3. The germline V gene has CDR1 ENHRY and CDR2 SYGVKD. CDR3 sequence: CAIKASWAGYEQYF. The CDR3 region has the DNA TGTGCCATCAAAGCGTCATGGGCGGGCTACGAGCAGTACTTC.

CDR3 region: CASSLGQQSNYGYTF. CDR3 nucleotides: TGTGCCAGCAGCTTGGGACAGCAATCTAACTATGGCTACACCTTC. This chain uses TRBV5-4 with TRBJ1-2; D might be TRBD1 (5 bases). Germline V gives CDR1 SGHNT, CDR2 YYREEE (reference sequence). Deletions cut 0 bases from V and 0 bases from J, with 9 bases between. The CDR3 is made up of 15 amino acids.